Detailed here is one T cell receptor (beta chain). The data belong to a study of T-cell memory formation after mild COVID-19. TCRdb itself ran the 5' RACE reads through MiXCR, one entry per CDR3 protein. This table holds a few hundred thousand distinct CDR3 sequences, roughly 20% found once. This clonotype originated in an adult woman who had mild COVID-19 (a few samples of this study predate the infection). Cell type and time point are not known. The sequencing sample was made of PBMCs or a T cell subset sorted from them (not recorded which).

The CDR3 DNA reads TGTGCCAGCAGTCCAGGGTCAGCTAACTATGGCTACACCTTC. It codes for CASSPGSANYGYTF. The chain joins TRBV6-5 to TRBJ1-2; possibly TRBD1 for D (5 bases). CDR1 and CDR2 from the germline V gene are MNHEY and SVGAGI. The CDR3 consists of 14 residues. The V end lost 5 bases, the J end lost 0 bases, and 10 bases lay between the germline ends.